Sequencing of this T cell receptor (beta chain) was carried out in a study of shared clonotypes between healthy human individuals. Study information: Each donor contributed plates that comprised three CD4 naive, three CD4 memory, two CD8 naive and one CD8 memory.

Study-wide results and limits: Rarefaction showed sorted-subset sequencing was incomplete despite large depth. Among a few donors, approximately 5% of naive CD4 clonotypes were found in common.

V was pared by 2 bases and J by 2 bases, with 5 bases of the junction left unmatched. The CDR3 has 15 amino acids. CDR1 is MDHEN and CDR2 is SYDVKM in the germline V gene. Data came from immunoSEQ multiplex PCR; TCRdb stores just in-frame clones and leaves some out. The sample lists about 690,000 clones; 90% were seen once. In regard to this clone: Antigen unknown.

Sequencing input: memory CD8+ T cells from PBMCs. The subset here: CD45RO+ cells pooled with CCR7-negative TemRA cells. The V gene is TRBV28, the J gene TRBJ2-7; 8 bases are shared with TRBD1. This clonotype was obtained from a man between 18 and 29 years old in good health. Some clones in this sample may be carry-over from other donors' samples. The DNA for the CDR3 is TGTGCCAGCAGTTTACGGACAGGGATTGCCTACGAGCAGTACTTC. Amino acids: CASSLRTGIAYEQYF. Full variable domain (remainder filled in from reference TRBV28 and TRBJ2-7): DVKVTQSSRYLVKRTGEKVFLECVQDMDHENMFWYRQDPGLGLRLIYFSYDVKMKEKGDIPEGYSVSREKKERFSLILESASTNQTSMYLCASSLRTGIAYEQYFGPGTRLTVT.